This TCR beta chain is from a study of cytomegalovirus exposure and HLA in healthy donors. Background on the study: About 85 million unique TCRs from HLA-typed donors were held in an early release of data. Of the donors genotyped, approximately 400 in all, about 82% fell in the Caucasian-associated ancestry cluster. The study, taken as a whole, reports: In a later analysis, several top co-occurrence clusters appeared linked to parvovirus B19, influenza, CMV and Epstein-Barr virus. Productive status was seen about 87% or about 30% of the time for most TCR beta V segments in an earlier analysis.

PCR involved 60 Vbeta and 13 Jbeta primers. Here immunoSEQ multiplex PCR was the method, and the copy in TCRdb shows in-frame clones only, minus some. The table has about 170,000 clones, around three quarters seen once. Trimming shortened V by 3 bases and J by 1 base, and 10 bases separated the two germline ends. CDR3 length: 13 amino acids. Germline values: CDR1 SQVTM, CDR2 ANQGSEA. In the case of this clone: Its antigen is not identified.

The clonotype was recovered from a woman in her 30s in good health and CMV-seropositive. The sample consisted of PBMCs. The chain recombines TRBV29-1 with TRBJ2-7; D remains ambiguous. DNA for the CDR3: TGCAGCGTTGATGGAGTCGGTTCCTACGAGCAGTACTTC. Translation gives CSVDGVGSYEQYF.